The rows below give T cell receptor beta chains drawn from one sample of a study of early stage breast cancer tumors. Profiling relied on immunoSEQ multiplex PCR, and the TCRdb table lists in-frame clones only, not all of them. The sample has tens of thousands of clones; around 75% are singletons. Sequencing was carried out using blood. The receptor set was obtained from a person aged 40 to 49 with breast cancer. The CDR3 runs from the conserved cysteine through the conserved F or W. Fields, in order: clone size, D gene, J gene, V gene, CDR3 DNA, CDR3 protein. The D gene is left open where the match is weak. Clone size is shown for a subset of rows, as once, few, many or a class of expanded clone.

>once|TRBD1|TRBJ2-7|TRBV27
TGTGCCAGCAGTCAAACCGGGACAGGGATTTACGAGCAGTACTTC
CASSQTGTGIYEQYF
>.|.|TRBJ1-2|TRBV5-6
TGTGCCAGCACCACCATCAACCGGGGACGCTATGGCTACACCTTC
CASTTINRGRYGYTF
>.|.|TRBJ1-1|TRBV19
TGTGCCAGTAGTATAGGGGGCGGATTTATGAACACTGAAGCTTTCTTT
CASSIGGGFMNTEAFF
>.|.|TRBJ2-7|TRBV30
TGTGCCTGGAGTGTTCGTTTCGGAGGCGTAGGGGGAATGGTTTCCTACGAGCAGTACTTC
CAWSVRFGGVGGMVSYEQYF
>.|TRBD2|TRBJ2-4|TRBV2
TGTGCCAGCACGCCGGGACTACAAAACATTCAGTACTTC
CASTPGLQNIQYF
>once|.|TRBJ2-7|TRBV7-2
TGTGCCAGCAGCTTAAGTCCAGGGGTTGTGTACGAGCAGTACTTC
CASSLSPGVVYEQYF
>few|.|TRBJ2-1|TRBV5-4
TGTGCCAGCAGCTTGGAGGGACCCGAGCAGTTCTTC
CASSLEGPEQFF
>.|.|TRBJ2-3|TRBV4-2
TGTGCCAGCAGCCAAGTGGGCAGTACTAGCACAGATACGCAGTATTTT
CASSQVGSTSTDTQYF
>.|TRBD2|TRBJ2-1|TRBV27
TGTGCCAGCAGTTTGGTCACTAGCGGGTACAATGAGCAGTTCTTC
CASSLVTSGYNEQFF
>.|.|TRBJ2-3|TRBV7-9
TGTGCCAGCAGCCCCCGACTAGGAGCTAGCACAGATACGCAGTATTTT
CASSPRLGASTDTQYF
>.|TRBD1|TRBJ2-7|TRBV2
TGTGCCAGCAGCGTAAGCCCCCGAGACAGGGGCCCCGTAGAGCAGTACTTC
CASSVSPRDRGPVEQYF
>.|.|TRBJ2-1|TRBV19
TGTGCCAGTAGTGGGACCGTCCGGGCCAATGAGCAGTTCTTC
CASSGTVRANEQFF
>.|.|TRBJ2-7|TRBV28
TGTGCCAGCAGTTCCGGGGATCGATACGAGCAGTACTTC
CASSSGDRYEQYF
>.|TRBD2|TRBJ2-1|TRBV7-3
TGTGCCAGCAGCTTAGGTAGCGGGTTCGATGAGCAGTTCTTC
CASSLGSGFDEQFF
>.|.|TRBJ2-1|TRBV7-8
TGTGCCAGCAGCTTCCGGCGGTCCTACAATGAGCAGTTCTTC
CASSFRRSYNEQFF
>.|.|TRBJ2-5|TRBV28
TGTGCCAGCAGGGCAGGGGTTGCGGAGACCCAGTACTTC
CASRAGVAETQYF
>.|TRBD2|TRBJ2-7|TRBV10-1
TGCGCCAGGGGGCTCCGAGATCTGGGACTAGCGGGACACGAGCAGTACTTC
CARGLRDLGLAGHEQYF
>.|.|TRBJ2-3|TRBV19
TGTGCCAGTCGAAAAGGGTTGACAGATACGCAGTATTTT
CASRKGLTDTQYF
>.|.|TRBJ1-5|TRBV28
TGTGCCAGCAGTCCCTCGGGGTTGAATCAGCCCCAGCATTTT
CASSPSGLNQPQHF
>few|.|TRBJ1-1|TRBV23-1
TGCGCCAGTGGGACGGATCTGAACACTGAAGCTTTCTTT
CASGTDLNTEAFF
>.|.|TRBJ1-1|TRBV28
TGTGCCAGCAGTTTAAATTCTGAAGCTTTCTTT
CASSLNSEAFF
>.|TRBD2|TRBJ2-7|TRBV2
TGTGCCAGCTGTAGCGGGAGCTCCTACGAGCAGTACTTC
CASCSGSSYEQYF
>few|TRBD1|TRBJ1-1|TRBV30
TGTGCCTGGGGACAGGTGTTCACTGAAGCTTTCTTT
CAWGQVFTEAFF
>.|TRBD2|TRBJ2-5|TRBV7-3
TGTGCCAGCAGCCCTGGACTAGGTTTACAAGAGACCCAGTACTTC
CASSPGLGLQETQYF
>.|TRBD2|TRBJ2-7|TRBV11-3
TGTGCCAGCAAGCTGGCGGGAGGGCCGGACTACGAGCAGTACTTC
CASKLAGGPDYEQYF
>.|TRBD2|TRBJ2-1|TRBV7-6
TGTGCCAGCAGCCCCAGACTAGCGGGAGAGCAGTTCTTC
CASSPRLAGEQFF
>.|TRBD1|TRBJ1-1|TRBV10-3
TGTGCCATCAGTGCCACGACAGGGGGGAACACTGAAGCTTTCTTT
CAISATTGGNTEAFF
>.|TRBD2|TRBJ2-1|TRBV5-1
TGCGCCAGCAGTAGGCTAGCGGGAAACGAGCAGTTCTTC
CASSRLAGNEQFF
>few|.|TRBJ2-1|TRBV5-1
TGCGCCAGCAGCTTGGAACAGAACAATGAGCAGTTCTTC
CASSLEQNNEQFF
>.|.|TRBJ2-7|TRBV11-3
TGTGCCAGCAGCCCAGAACAGGGCCTCTACGAGCAGTACTTC
CASSPEQGLYEQYF
>few|TRBD2|TRBJ2-1|TRBV5-4
TGTGCCAGCAGCCTGGGGACTAGCGGAAGAAACAATGAGCAGTTCTTC
CASSLGTSGRNNEQFF
>few|.|TRBJ2-2|TRBV13
TGTGCCAGCAGACCCCGGCATGAATCTACCGGGGAGCTGTTTTTT
CASRPRHESTGELFF
>once|.|TRBJ2-3|TRBV28
TGTGCCAGCAGGCAGGAAGATACGCAGTATTTT
CASRQEDTQYF
>.|.|TRBJ2-7|TRBV27
TGTGCCAGCAACGACCCTCGGGGGCTAGCGTACGACTACGAGCAGTACTTC
CASNDPRGLAYDYEQYF
>.|.|TRBJ1-2|TRBV19
TGTGCCAGTAGTACCCAATCAATTCCTTACAGGGCGAGTGGCTACACCTTC
CASSTQSIPYRASGYTF
>.|TRBD2|TRBJ2-3|TRBV27
TGTGCCACAAACCGACTAGCGGGAGTGGGAGATACGCAGTATTTT
CATNRLAGVGDTQYF
>.|TRBD2|TRBJ2-5|TRBV18
TGTGCCAGCTCAAATAGCGGGGCCTACCAAGAGACCCAGTACTTC
CASSNSGAYQETQYF
>.|TRBD2|TRBJ2-5|TRBV18
TGTGCCAGCTCACCGGCGGGACTAGCGGAAGAGACCCAGTACTTC
CASSPAGLAEETQYF
>.|.|TRBJ1-3|TRBV9
TGTGCCAGCAGCCTACTCAACTCTGGAAACACCATATATTTT
CASSLLNSGNTIYF
>.|.|TRBJ2-6|TRBV6-1
TGTGCCAGCCAAGGCGGGTCTGGGGCCAACGTCCTGACTTTC
CASQGGSGANVLTF
>.|TRBD1|TRBJ1-1|TRBV6-5
TGTGCCAGCAGTCGAAGACAGGGCTCGGAAGCTTTCTTT
CASSRRQGSEAFF
>.|TRBD1|TRBJ2-2|TRBV18
TGTGCCAGCTCACCAGGGACAGGGGGCTACACCGGGGAGCTGTTTTTT
CASSPGTGGYTGELFF
>.|.|TRBJ1-3|TRBV11-2
TGTGCCAGCAGCCACAAAGAAAACAGGGTAGCTGGAAACACCATATATTTT
CASSHKENRVAGNTIYF
>.|TRBD1|TRBJ2-7|TRBV30
TGTGCCTGGAGTGTAAGGGGGCTAGTCGGCGAGCAGTACTTC
CAWSVRGLVGEQYF
>.|TRBD1|TRBJ1-5|TRBV23-1
TGCGCCAGCAGACCTAGGGGGCCTCAGCCCCAGCATTTT
CASRPRGPQPQHF
>.|.|TRBJ2-3|TRBV25-1
TGTGCCAGCAGTGAAGTTCCATCAGATACGCAGTATTTT
CASSEVPSDTQYF
>.|TRBD1|TRBJ1-4|TRBV7-2
TGTGCCAGCAGCTTAGACGGACAGGGGGTGGAAAAACTGTTTTTT
CASSLDGQGVEKLFF
>.|TRBD2|TRBJ2-1|TRBV6-1
TGTGCCAGCAGCTTACTAGCGGGCTACAATGAGCAGTTCTTC
CASSLLAGYNEQFF
>few|.|TRBJ2-7|TRBV7-2
TGTGCCAGCACCTCGTTCTCACGTCTGTACTTC
CASTSFSRLYF
>.|.|TRBJ2-3|TRBV14
TGTGCCAGCAGCCATTCTTACCGGTCAACGCAGTATTTT
CASSHSYRSTQYF